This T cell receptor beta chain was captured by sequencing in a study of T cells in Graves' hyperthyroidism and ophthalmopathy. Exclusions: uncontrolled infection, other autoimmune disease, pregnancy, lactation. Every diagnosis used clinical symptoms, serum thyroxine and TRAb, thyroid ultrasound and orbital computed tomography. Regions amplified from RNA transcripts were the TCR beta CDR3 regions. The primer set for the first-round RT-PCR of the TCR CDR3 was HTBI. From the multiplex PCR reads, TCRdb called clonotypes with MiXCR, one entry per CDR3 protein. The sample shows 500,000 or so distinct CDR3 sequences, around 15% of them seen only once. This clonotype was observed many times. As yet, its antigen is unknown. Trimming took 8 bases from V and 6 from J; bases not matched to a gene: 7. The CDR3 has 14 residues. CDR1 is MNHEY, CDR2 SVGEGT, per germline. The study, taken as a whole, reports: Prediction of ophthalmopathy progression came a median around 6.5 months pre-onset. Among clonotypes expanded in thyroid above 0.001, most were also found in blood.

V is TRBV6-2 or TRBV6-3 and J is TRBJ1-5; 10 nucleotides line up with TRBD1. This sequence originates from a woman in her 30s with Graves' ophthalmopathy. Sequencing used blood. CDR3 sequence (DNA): TGTGCCAGCGAGACAGGGGGCAGGGGTCAGCCCCAGCATTTT. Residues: CASETGGRGQPQHF.